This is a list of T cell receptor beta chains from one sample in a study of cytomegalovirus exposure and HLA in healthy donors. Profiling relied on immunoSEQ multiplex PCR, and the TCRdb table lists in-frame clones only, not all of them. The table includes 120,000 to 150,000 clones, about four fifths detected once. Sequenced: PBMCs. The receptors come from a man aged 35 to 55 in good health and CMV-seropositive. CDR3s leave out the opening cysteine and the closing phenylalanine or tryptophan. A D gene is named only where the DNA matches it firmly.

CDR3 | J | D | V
ASSLKRRLAGETDTQY | TRBJ2-3 | TRBD2 | TRBV18
ASSQDSGGTQY | TRBJ2-5 | - | TRBV4-3
ASSYFDGGAGGELF | TRBJ2-2 | TRBD2 | TRBV6-5
ASGALSEQY | TRBJ2-7 | - | TRBV2
ASSLDPRVKNIQY | TRBJ2-4 | - | TRBV5-6
ASSEQGGYEQY | TRBJ2-7 | - | TRBV27
ASSPFLSYEQY | TRBJ2-7 | - | TRBV6-6
ASSYGSDGIQY | TRBJ2-4 | - | TRBV6-6
ASSRAGALNEQF | TRBJ2-1 | TRBD2 | TRBV19
ASSIQSTDTQY | TRBJ2-3 | - | TRBV2
ASSQVYRSEKLF | TRBJ1-4 | - | TRBV4-3
ASGLLPGHGTQY | TRBJ2-7 | - | TRBV5-1
ASSPTGQGYSPLH | TRBJ1-6 | TRBD1 | TRBV18
ASSRGQGGQPQH | TRBJ1-5 | TRBD1 | TRBV7-2
ASSDRVAATDTQY | TRBJ2-3 | - | TRBV6-1
ASSPLTGNTGELF | TRBJ2-2 | - | TRBV7-6
ASSLWTSGRAHEQF | TRBJ2-1 | TRBD2 | TRBV7-2
ASSLGRGETQY | TRBJ2-5 | - | TRBV7-9
ASSLGDRGYEQY | TRBJ2-7 | TRBD1 | TRBV9
ASSVRLGAANYGYT | TRBJ1-2 | - | TRBV5-6
ASSRGDIGYEQY | TRBJ2-7 | - | TRBV9
ASRLVGGQETQY | TRBJ2-5 | - | TRBV2
VSKAVGGQGVWETQY | TRBJ2-5 | TRBD1 | TRBV4-1
ASSQSTSTDTQY | TRBJ2-3 | - | TRBV4-1
AWSVLLNSPYGQY | TRBJ2-7 | - | TRBV30
ASTDGSLTGPLH | TRBJ1-6 | - | TRBV7-2
ASGSQGWGPYEQY | TRBJ2-7 | - | TRBV12-5
ASSSQGGGQGRTYEQY | TRBJ2-7 | TRBD1 | TRBV5-6
ASSSDSREFNYGYT | TRBJ1-2 | - | TRBV6-6
ASSLAQGGYGYT | TRBJ1-2 | - | TRBV7-2
ASSLNIGTGNYNEQF | TRBJ2-1 | TRBD1 | TRBV7-6
ASSRVGGATEAF | TRBJ1-1 | - | TRBV2
ASSLTGNTEAF | TRBJ1-1 | - | TRBV5-1
ASNPDISYEQY | TRBJ2-7 | - | TRBV2
ASRDREIPSGGYT | TRBJ1-2 | - | TRBV9
ASSAGTEKNIQY | TRBJ2-4 | TRBD1 | TRBV9
ASSQEAPRGYGYT | TRBJ1-2 | - | TRBV4-1
SSSLGQDNEQF | TRBJ2-1 | TRBD1 | TRBV7-9
ASSPGQGTDTQY | TRBJ2-3 | TRBD1 | TRBV9
ASSYVSSSNRLPLYGYT | TRBJ1-2 | - | TRBV5-6
ASSLWGQGGGELF | TRBJ2-2 | TRBD1 | TRBV27
ASSALSGANVLT | TRBJ2-6 | - | TRBV11-2
ASSQDMRAGGTQY | TRBJ2-5 | - | TRBV14
ASSIGLAGDDIYNEQF | TRBJ2-1 | TRBD2 | TRBV13
ASTPDRGYNSPLH | TRBJ1-6 | TRBD1 | TRBV19
AWSAGTGYNEQF | TRBJ2-1 | TRBD1 | TRBV30
ASSTGVDQPQH | TRBJ1-5 | TRBD1 | TRBV11-1
ASSPEGWTGLSEQY | TRBJ2-7 | TRBD1 | TRBV5-1
ASSLRLAGTTDTQY | TRBJ2-3 | TRBD2 | TRBV19
ASSVVDGGGPYEQY | TRBJ2-7 | TRBD2 | TRBV9
ASSSYRGGEQF | TRBJ2-1 | - | TRBV9
ASSHGGTGVTGELF | TRBJ2-2 | TRBD1 | TRBV4-3
ASSDQAASPYEQY | TRBJ2-7 | - | TRBV2
ASSFGRGSYNSPLH | TRBJ1-6 | - | TRBV27
ASSRTATSYEQY | TRBJ2-7 | - | TRBV6-4
ASSRGQSGELF | TRBJ2-2 | - | TRBV5-4
ASGQGVQYEQY | TRBJ2-7 | - | TRBV6-1
ASRAGTSGPNEQF | TRBJ2-1 | TRBD2 | TRBV9